This TCR beta chain was sequenced during a study of CD8 T cells in ankylosing spondylitis listed by TCRdb under 2017. As for the study more broadly: T cell receptor beta repertoires were profiled in healthy donors and ankylosing spondylitis patients so that disease-linked TCR variants could be found. The full study cohort comprised 20 to 30 ankylosing spondylitis patients and roughly 100 healthy donors. Samples of peripheral blood were taken, and for ankylosing spondylitis patients, synovial fluid was collected as well. Points the paper makes about the study in general: The disease-linked clones were reported to be significantly enriched in matched synovial fluid samples from ankylosing spondylitis patients. Blood from ankylosing spondylitis patients appeared to be characterized by a TCR beta motif composed of about eight highly homologous amino acid variants. Some motif variants had previously been reported in the synovial fluid and blood of reactive arthritis patients, which suggests shared mechanisms of disease initiation. The disease-linked clones had a CD8+ phenotype and were found at relatively low frequencies in peripheral blood.

This clonotype was seen ten or more times. Its specific antigen is unknown. Base qualities were left out, and no much larger clone turns up one base away. Its CDR3 holds 12 amino acids, cysteine through phenylalanine. CDR3 DNA is the only sequence kept; it has 36 bases, read in frame from the first base. V loses 4 bases of germline sequence and J loses 3 bases, and the interval between the two ends is 5 bases. From a lookup of the germline V gene, CDR1 and CDR2 are KGHSH and LQKENI. These reads were obtained on an Illumina HiSeq 2500. TCR beta libraries were prepared by quantitative 5'-RACE with molecular barcodes. The source study handled its data this way. To identify disease-linked TCR variants, a new computational method was used, one built on a probabilistic model of VDJ rearrangement. In-frame beta chains were kept once TCRdb had trimmed the public reads at Q25 with fastp and called clones with MiXCR. One record per CDR3 amino acid sequence lists the most common genes and DNA. V and J calls and clone size were set by TCRdb, not the authors. The sample table lists almost 400,000 distinct CDR3 sequences, around 22% of them with a count of one. The top ten constitute around 17% of the sample.

The sequence came from a male donor with ankylosing spondylitis. The chain joins TRBV18 to TRBJ2-3, with no confident D gene call. Sequencing input: blood, either unsorted or a sorted T cell fraction (not recorded which). In nucleotides, the sequence is TGTGCCAGCTCACGCTTAACAGATACGCAGTATTTT. This yields the protein CASSRLTDTQYF.